Below, 9 T cell receptor beta chains from the same sample are listed, as sequenced in a study of spatial heterogeneity in lung cancer. TCRdb processed the 5' RACE reads anew with MiXCR; each CDR3 protein has one entry. This table holds more than 8,000 distinct CDR3 sequences, roughly 12% found once. The time point: sample taken at primary tumor resection. Antigens for these TCRs are unknown. Study results and caveats: Intratumoral expanded alpha and beta TCR counts were found to track tumor mutation counts.

This specimen was lung tumor tissue, taken at surgery. The source of these receptors is a female donor with early-stage non-small cell lung cancer.

This rearrangement joins TRBV28 to TRBJ1-4; a weak D match, TRBD1 (6 bases). CDR3 length: 12 amino acids. Germline-derived CDR1 and CDR2 are MDHEN and SYDVKM. V lost 10 bases and J 6 bases, leaving 12 bases between the germline ends. This CDR3 is CATGDIDEKLFF. In DNA form, the CDR3 reads TGTGCCACCGGGGACATCGATGAAAAACTGTTTTTT. The full variable domain, rest sourced from reference TRBV28 and TRBJ1-4, is DVKVTQSSRYLVKRTGEKVFLECVQDMDHENMFWYRQDPGLGLRLIYFSYDVKMKEKGDIPEGYSVSREKKERFSLILESASTNQTSMYLCATGDIDEKLFFGSGTQLSVL.

This clonotype ranks as medium-sized (0.01 to 0.1%). The gene calls are TRBV7-9 and TRBJ2-1, with TRBD1 identical over 8 bases. CDR3 length: 15 amino acids. The trim removed 4 bases at V and 4 bases at J, leaving 6 bases unmatched. Per the germline V gene, CDR1 is SEHNR and CDR2 is FQNEAQ (reference sequence). CDR3 DNA sequence: TGTGCCAGCAGCTCCCAAGACAGGGGATACAATGAGCAGTTCTTC. The encoded protein is CASSSQDRGYNEQFF.

This clonotype was observed many times. This chain links TRBV9 with TRBJ2-1; 11 bases line up with TRBD2. The CDR3 totals 15 residues. Germline V gene sequence: CDR1 SGDLS, CDR2 YYNGEE. J was trimmed by 5 bases and V by 0 bases; bases with no gene match: 1. In nucleotides, the CDR3 is TGTGCCAGCAGCGTAGCTAGCGGGGGGCACAATGAGCAGTTCTTC. Its protein is CASSVASGGHNEQFF.

This clonotype came up many times. V is TRBV28 and J is TRBJ1-6; TRBD1 aligns across 10 bases. After removal of 6 bases from V and 11 bases from J, the junction contained 25 bases not matched to a gene. The CDR3 has 20 amino acids. Germline V CDR1 and CDR2: MDHEN, SYDVKM. CDR3: CASSPSPGQGTSSPEPPLHF. The DNA for the CDR3 is TGTGCCAGCAGCCCTTCCCCGGGACAGGGGACGAGTTCACCGGAGCCACCCCTCCACTTT. The whole variable domain, remainder taken from reference TRBV28 and TRBJ1-6, is DVKVTQSSRYLVKRTGEKVFLECVQDMDHENMFWYRQDPGLGLRLIYFSYDVKMKEKGDIPEGYSVSREKKERFSLILESASTNQTSMYLCASSPSPGQGTSSPEPPLHFGNGTRLTVT.

This clonotype is termed medium-sized (0.01 to 0.1%). The chain's CDR3 is CASSHGHWNTGELFF. CDR3 in DNA: TGTGCCAGCAGCCACGGACACTGGAACACCGGGGAGCTGTTTTTT. V is TRBV7-2 and J is TRBJ2-2; TRBD1 might be the D (5 bases). This CDR3 comprises 15 residues. The V gene's germline CDR1 is SGHTA and CDR2 FQGNSA. Trimming left V 5 bases short and J 1 base short, with 11 bases between.

This clonotype has a count of ten or more. The chain combines TRBV2 with TRBJ2-5; 11 positions match TRBD2. Germline CDR1 and CDR2: SNHLY and FYNNEI. Trimming at V came to 10 bases and at J to 2 bases, leaving 6 bases not matched to a gene. This CDR3 is 14 amino acids long. Here the CDR3 DNA reads TGTGCCACAACTAGCGGGAGTAGACAAGAGACCCAGTACTTC. Protein: CATTSGSRQETQYF.

Sample share makes this clonotype medium-sized. This sequence joins TRBV5-6 and TRBJ2-1; D remains unclear. CDR1 and CDR2 (germline): SGHDT, YYEEEE. V was shortened by 0 bases and J by 0 bases, with 1 base between the two germline ends. This CDR3 region has 13 residues. For the CDR3, the DNA is TGTGCCAGCAGCTTGGACTCCTACAATGAGCAGTTCTTC. Protein sequence: CASSLDSYNEQFF.

This clonotype was observed a handful of times. J is TRBJ2-7 and V is TRBV3-1; 11 nucleotides line up with TRBD1. The CDR3 is 14 amino acids. Germline V gene lookup returns CDR1 LGHDT and CDR2 YNNKEL (reference sequence). V shed 4 bases and J 7 bases; nucleotides not matched to a gene: 6. The CDR3: CASSLGQGAWEQYF. CDR3 DNA sequence: TGTGCCAGCAGCCTCGGACAGGGGGCTTGGGAGCAGTACTTC.

This clonotype appeared many times. The genes are TRBV29-1 and TRBJ2-5; TRBD1 matches at 8 bases. The CDR3 extends over 13 amino acids. Germline CDR1 SQVTM, CDR2 ANQGSEA. V was clipped by 7 bases and J by 4 bases; unmatched bases: 8. The CDR3 sequence: CSAPPTGGETQYF. The CDR3 DNA follows: TGCAGCGCCCCCCCAACAGGGGGAGAGACCCAGTACTTC.